The rows below give T cell receptor beta chains drawn from one sample of a study of T cells after yellow fever vaccination. TCRdb used MiXCR to reprocess the 5' RACE reads, holding one entry per CDR3 protein. Seen here are 130,000 or so distinct CDR3 sequences, 15% observed once, and the top ten hold 35% to 45%. The sequencing used CD8+ T cells sorted from PBMCs, collected 5 days after the yellow fever booster vaccination. These receptors came from a young man who received the YFV17D yellow fever vaccine. The CDR3 runs from the conserved cysteine through the conserved F or W. Each record gives: V gene, D gene, clone size, J gene, CDR3 DNA, CDR3 protein. The D gene is left open where the match is weak. Size tells how often a clone was seen (once, few, many) or the class of an expanded clone, and some rows leave it out.

TRBV5-1,TRBD1,-,TRBJ1-4,TGCGCCAGCAGCCCAGGACAGGGCCTTAATGAAAAACTGTTTTTT,CASSPGQGLNEKLFF
TRBV6-5,-,-,TRBJ1-2,TGTGCCAGCCGGGTCGGCTATGGCTACACCTTC,CASRVGYGYTF
TRBV7-2,-,few,TRBJ2-1,TGTGCCAGCAGCCAATCGGCAGAGAGCTCCTACAATGAGCAGTTCTTC,CASSQSAESSYNEQFF
TRBV4-3,TRBD2,few,TRBJ2-3,TGCGCCAGCAGCCAAGAAGGACTAGGAGCAGATACGCAGTATTTT,CASSQEGLGADTQYF
TRBV9,-,-,TRBJ1-1,TGTGCCAGCACCCCGGGGTACATGAACACTGAAGCTTTCTTT,CASTPGYMNTEAFF
TRBV13,-,medium-sized,TRBJ2-1,TGTGCCAGCAGCCTCCAAGAAGACAGGAAGCAGTTCTTC,CASSLQEDRKQFF
TRBV12-3/TRBV12-4,TRBD2,few,TRBJ2-3,TGTGCCAGCTCAATAGCGGGGGGGCTCGCAGATACGCAGTATTTT,CASSIAGGLADTQYF
TRBV7-9,-,-,TRBJ2-3,TGTGCCAGCAGCTTAGCCCGGGATACGCAGTATTTT,CASSLARDTQYF
TRBV5-5,-,few,TRBJ1-1,TGTGCCAGCAGCTTCTCCCTATGGCTTAACACTGAAGCTTTCTTT,CASSFSLWLNTEAFF
TRBV6-6,-,many,TRBJ2-1,TGTGCCAGCAGTCTTAGAAACAGGGCCGCAAGTGAGAATGAGCAGTTCTTC,CASSLRNRAASENEQFF
TRBV5-6,-,-,TRBJ1-2,TGTGCCAGCAGCTTGGTGGGGTACTATGGCTACACCTTC,CASSLVGYYGYTF
TRBV7-2,-,few,TRBJ2-7,TGTGCCAGCACCGTATTGGGGGAGCAGTACTTC,CASTVLGEQYF
TRBV21-1,-,-,TRBJ2-1,TGTGCCAGCAGCAAAGAGCGCCGTGCCGAGCAGTTCTTC,CASSKERRAEQFF
TRBV27,-,-,TRBJ2-7,TGTGCCAGCAGTTTCGGCGGGGCCTCCTACGAGCAGTACTTC,CASSFGGASYEQYF
TRBV4-3,TRBD2,few,TRBJ2-2,TGCGCCAGCAGCCAAGGGGGGGGTAGTATGAGCCGGGAGCTGTTTTTT,CASSQGGGSMSRELFF
TRBV6-2/TRBV6-3,-,few,TRBJ1-5,TGTGCCAGCAGTTACTCGGGCAGGGGTTGGAATCAGCCCCAGCATTTT,CASSYSGRGWNQPQHF
TRBV9,-,-,TRBJ2-1,TGTGCCAGCAGCGTAGGAGGAGGTGAGCAGTTCTTC,CASSVGGGEQFF
TRBV3-1,TRBD1,-,TRBJ2-1,TGTGCCAGCAGCCAATCGGGACAGGGGGTTTACAATGAGCAGTTCTTC,CASSQSGQGVYNEQFF
TRBV7-3,TRBD1,-,TRBJ1-1,TGTGCCAGCAGCTTAACTCGGAGGGGGCGAAGGACTGAAGCTTTCTTT,CASSLTRRGRRTEAFF
TRBV12-3/TRBV12-4,TRBD1,-,TRBJ1-5,TGTGCCTCTAGGGGGCAGGGGGTTTATCAGCCCCAGCATTTT,CASRGQGVYQPQHF
TRBV13,-,-,TRBJ2-3,TGTGCCAGCAGCCTGCGGATGGCCTACACAGATACGCAGTATTTT,CASSLRMAYTDTQYF
TRBV27,-,few,TRBJ2-1,TGTGCCAGCAGTTCGATCCCCCCAGGGGTCATAGACAATGAGCAGTTCTTC,CASSSIPPGVIDNEQFF
TRBV4-1,-,few,TRBJ2-7,TGCGCCAGCAGCCAGGAAGCAGGGGTAGGGGCCTACGAGCAGTACTTC,CASSQEAGVGAYEQYF
TRBV29-1,-,few,TRBJ1-1,TGCAGCGTTGAAGGGGACCCCACTGAAGCTTTCTTT,CSVEGDPTEAFF
TRBV4-1,-,-,TRBJ2-1,TGCGCCAGCAGCCAAGGGGGGGGCCCGCGGGAGCAGTTCTTC,CASSQGGGPREQFF
TRBV15,TRBD1,few,TRBJ2-3,TGTGCCACCAGCAGAGATTCGACAGGGCACACAGATACGCAGTATTTT,CATSRDSTGHTDTQYF
TRBV27,-,-,TRBJ2-7,TGTGCCAGCAGTTTCAACCAAGTCTACGAGCAGTACTTC,CASSFNQVYEQYF
TRBV10-3,TRBD2,few,TRBJ2-5,TGTGCCATCAACAAGCGGGGGGGAGAGACCCAGTACTTC,CAINKRGGETQYF
TRBV24-1,-,-,TRBJ1-1,TGTGCCACCAGTGGGCTGAACACTGAAGCTTTCTTT,CATSGLNTEAFF